The 3 T cell receptor beta chains listed next were all sequenced from one sample in a study of Graves' ophthalmopathy and Graves' hyperthyroidism. Investigators amplified TCR beta CDR3 regions from RNA transcripts. First-round RT-PCR relied on HTBI primers, and a second-round multiplex PCR came next. TCRdb reanalysed the multiplex PCR reads using MiXCR and keeps one entry per CDR3 protein. The table includes roughly 500,000 distinct CDR3 sequences, under 15% detected once. Specimen: blood. All receptors derive from a woman aged 25 to 39 with Graves' ophthalmopathy.

In its sample, this clonotype was seen many times. The gene calls are TRBV19 and TRBJ1-1; D gene unclear. V lost 7 bases, J lost 4 bases, and 10 bases lay in between. Germline CDR1 and CDR2: LNHDA and SQIVND (reference sequence). There are 12 residues in the CDR3. The CDR3 loop is CASIRGFTEAFF. For the CDR3, the DNA is TGTGCCAGTATAAGAGGGTTCACTGAAGCTTTCTTT.

This clonotype was seen repeatedly, ten times or more. The chain carries TRBV6-1 and TRBJ1-2, with D possibly being TRBD1 (6 bases). Germline lookup yields CDR1 MNHNS and CDR2 SASEGT. V dropped 1 base and J dropped 5 bases, with 20 bases sitting between them. The CDR3 covers 17 residues. The CDR3 bases are TGTGCCAGCAGTGAAGATCTTCCGTGGGAGGGGACATATGGCTACACCTTC. Its protein is CASSEDLPWEGTYGYTF.

This clonotype was counted many times. The chain joins TRBV29-1 to TRBJ2-2; D is possibly TRBD1 (6 bases). Trimming left V 3 bases short and J 5 bases short, with 13 bases between. Germline V gives CDR1 SQVTM, CDR2 ANQGSEA. The CDR3 runs 14 residues. The CDR3 DNA is TGCAGCGTTGATATGGGGGCGCGAACCGGGGAGCTGTTTTTT. Its translation: CSVDMGARTGELFF.